This T cell receptor (beta chain) was recorded in a study of CD8 T cells in Susac syndrome. The CDR3 consists of 13 residues. Trimming removed 4 bases from V and 7 bases from J, with 14 bases in between. Germline V gene lookup returns CDR1 LGHNA and CDR2 YSLEER. Sequencing of TCR beta was performed on blood CD8+ T cells and on blood CD4+ T cells. Through negative isolation, CD4+ and CD8+ T cells were obtained, while TEMRA cells were enriched using FACS. The RNA input was roughly 0.45 to 1 ug, and it was reverse transcribed with random hexamers. TCR beta CDR3 was amplified by immunoSEQ covering 54 Vbeta and 13 Jbeta. TCRdb re-called the immunoSEQ multiplex PCR reads with MiXCR, one entry per CDR3 protein. The sample includes roughly 160,000 distinct CDR3 sequences, approximately 96% seen only once; the top ten take roughly 0.15%.

V is TRBV4-3 and J is TRBJ2-7; D perhaps matches TRBD1 (6 bases). This sequence was found in a human donor in good health. Sequenced sample: CD4+ T cells from PBMCs. The CDR3, as DNA: TGCGCCAGCAGCCTAGACTCGGGGACAGAGCAGTACTTC. Residues: CASSLDSGTEQYF.